This T cell receptor beta chain was captured in a study of T-cell memory formation after mild COVID-19. Germline V gives CDR1 MNHEY, CDR2 SMNVEV (reference sequence). This CDR3 is built from 14 residues. Trimming stripped 5 bases from V and 6 bases from J, with 14 bases between. MiXCR was run by TCRdb on the 5' RACE reads, yielding one entry per CDR3 protein. The sample lists under 450,000 distinct CDR3 sequences, over 13% occurring once. V usage is TRBV27 and J usage is TRBJ2-1; D is possibly TRBD1 (5 bases). This clonotype originated in a man aged 18 to 29 who had mild COVID-19 (a few samples of this study predate the infection). Cell type and time point are not known. The specimen was PBMCs or a T cell subset sorted from them (not recorded which). The DNA of the CDR3 is TGTGCCAGCAGTCCCCTCCTTAGGGGCAATGAGCAGTTCTTC. As protein: CASSPLLRGNEQFF.